The 16 T cell receptor beta chains below come from one sample, sequenced in a study of shared clonotypes between healthy human individuals. Profiled with immunoSEQ multiplex PCR; TCRdb holds only in-frame clones, not every one. The table includes 730,000 or so clones, 55% to 75% detected once. What was sequenced was memory CD4+ T cells sorted from blood. The subset denotes: CD45RA-negative fraction. These receptor sequences come from a woman aged 25 to 39 in good health.

J is TRBJ2-7 and V is TRBV27, with a possible D match to TRBD1 (6 bases). Trimming cost V 6 bases and J 4 bases, with 19 bases left between them. Looked up from germline, CDR1 is MNHEY and CDR2 is SMNVEV (reference sequence). The CDR3 has 15 residues. In nucleotides, the CDR3 is TGTGCCAGCAGAACCGGAGCAGGGGATCCATACGAGCAGTACTTC. This translates into CASRTGAGDPYEQYF.

The genes are TRBV7-8 and TRBJ2-7, with 7 bases lining up with TRBD2. The CDR3 consists of 14 residues. V lost 5 bases to trimming and J lost 7 bases; unmatched junction nucleotides: 11. Germline CDR1 reads SGHVS; CDR2 reads FQNEAQ. The CDR3 sequence: CASSRRGGTTEQYF. DNA for the CDR3: TGTGCCAGCAGCCGCCGCGGGGGTACGACGGAGCAGTACTTC.

The chain couples TRBV9 to TRBJ1-1; possibly TRBD1 for D (6 bases). Trimming left V 4 bases short and J 6 bases short, with 19 bases between. The CDR3 totals 15 residues. Germline values: CDR1 SGDLS, CDR2 YYNGEE. The CDR3 DNA reads TGTGCCAGCAGCCCCCTTGGGGGGGCAGGCGCTGAAGCTTTCTTT. Translating it yields CASSPLGGAGAEAFF.

This chain joins TRBV4-2 and TRBJ2-3, with D perhaps matching TRBD2 (6 bases). The V end was cut by 4 bases, the J end by 1 base, with 15 bases between. Per germline, CDR1 LGHNA and CDR2 YNFKEQ. The CDR3 covers 16 residues. CDR3 coding DNA: TGTGCCAGCAGCCCAATGGGAACGGGGGGCACAGATACGCAGTATTTT. It codes for CASSPMGTGGTDTQYF.

This clone was observed a single time. The rearrangement uses TRBV7-6 and TRBJ2-2; TRBD2 matches 7 bases. This CDR3 is built from 15 residues. Germline CDR1 is SGHVS and CDR2 is FNYEAQ. Unmatched junction bases numbered 8, after V lost 5 bases and J lost 5 bases. This CDR3 reads CASSPLTSRTGELFF. Here the CDR3 DNA reads TGTGCCAGCAGCCCCCTGACTAGCCGAACCGGGGAGCTGTTTTTT.

The chain uses TRBV7-4 and TRBJ2-7; 12 nucleotides align to TRBD2. V gave up 5 bases and J gave up 1 base; unmatched junction bases: 24. The length of the CDR3 is 22 residues. Germline V gives CDR1 SGHVT, CDR2 SQSDAQ. This CDR3 is CASSPRASSGRAHCPLSYEQYF. The CDR3 DNA is TGTGCCAGCAGCCCCCGGGCGTCTAGCGGGAGGGCCCATTGCCCTTTATCCTACGAGCAGTACTTC.

The genes are TRBV11-2 and TRBJ2-4, with 12 nucleotides matching TRBD2. This CDR3 contains 17 residues. Losses at the gene ends were 1 base for V and 0 bases for J; bases not matched to a gene: 1. The germline V gene encodes CDR1 SGHAT and CDR2 FQNNGV. CDR3 loop: CASSLGGLAGAKNIQYF. The CDR3 DNA sequence: TGTGCCAGCAGCTTAGGGGGACTAGCGGGAGCCAAAAACATTCAGTACTTC.

This chain joins TRBV2 and TRBJ1-5, with D unresolved. There are 13 residues in the CDR3. The germline CDR1 and CDR2 sequences are SNHLY and FYNNEI. V lost 3 bases and J 1 base, leaving 4 bases between the germline ends. CDR3 residues: CASSDQSNQPQHF. The CDR3 nucleotides are TGTGCCAGCAGTGACCAGAGCAATCAGCCCCAGCATTTT. The entire variable domain, with the rest obtained from reference TRBV2 and TRBJ1-5, is as follows: EPEVTQTPSHQVTQMGQEVILRCVPISNHLYFYWYRQILGQKVEFLVSFYNNEISEKSEIFDDQFSVERPDGSNFTLKIRSTKLEDSAMYFCASSDQSNQPQHFGDGTRLSIL.

The chain employs TRBV28 and TRBJ2-7, with 8 positions matching TRBD1. With 5 bases clipped from V and 2 bases from J, the junction kept 2 bases outside the gene matches. The CDR3 loop spans 13 amino acids. Germline lookup yields CDR1 MDHEN and CDR2 SYDVKM. The CDR3: CASSRDRPYEQYF. The CDR3 DNA sequence: TGTGCCAGCAGTCGGGACAGGCCCTACGAGCAGTACTTC.

The chain combines TRBV27 with TRBJ2-2; TRBD2 agrees at 9 bases. The germline V gene has CDR1 MNHEY and CDR2 SMNVEV (reference sequence). The trim removed 5 bases at V and 0 bases at J, leaving 4 bases unmatched. This CDR3 comprises 16 residues. This chain's CDR3 is CASSKRLAANTGELFF. The CDR3, as DNA: TGTGCCAGCAGTAAACGACTAGCGGCGAACACCGGGGAGCTGTTTTTT.

The chain recombines TRBV4-2 with TRBJ2-5, with D uncertain. The J call is in doubt because the DNA end fits TRBJ2-7 better. Per germline, CDR1 LGHNA and CDR2 YNFKEQ. The length of the CDR3 is 13 residues. The CDR3 DNA follows: TGTGCCAGCAGCCAAGATTTGTCCTACGAGCAGTACTTC. Its protein is CASSQDLSYEQYF.

The CDR3: CASSLDGLVETQYF. The CDR3 coding sequence is TGTGCCAGCAGCTTAGACGGCTTAGTGGAGACCCAGTACTTC. V is TRBV7-9 and J is TRBJ2-5, with D unresolved. Per the germline V gene, CDR1 is SEHNR and CDR2 is FQNEAQ (reference sequence). The V end was cut by 1 base, the J end by 5 bases, with 11 bases between. The CDR3 has 14 residues.

This clone was seen just once. J is TRBJ2-3 and V is TRBV7-2; 8 bases map to TRBD2. V lost 5 bases to trimming and J lost 4 bases; unmatched junction nucleotides: 14. Germline lookup yields CDR1 SGHTA and CDR2 FQGNSA. CDR3 length: 17 amino acids. In DNA, the CDR3 is TGTGCCAGCAGCCCTTACCGGGGAGCGGGAGATGCAGATACGCAGTATTTT. It specifies CASSPYRGAGDADTQYF.

The chain combines TRBV6-1 with TRBJ2-7; no reliable D call. The germline gives CDR1 MNHNS, CDR2 SASEGT. Between the trimmed V and J ends, which lost 3 bases and 5 bases, there was a span of 14 bases. The CDR3 is 14 residues long. CDR3 region: CASSEDPILDEQYF. CDR3 coding DNA: TGTGCCAGCAGTGAGGACCCAATTTTGGACGAGCAGTACTTC.

This clone was detected only once. The chain employs TRBV4-2 and TRBJ1-4; D not certain. The CDR3 consists of 11 residues. CDR1 LGHNA and CDR2 YNFKEQ come from the germline V gene. V gave up 1 base and J gave up 11 bases, with 5 bases separating them. The CDR3 nucleotides are TGTGCCAGCAGCCAAGGTACGAAACTGTTTTTT. Translation: CASSQGTKLFF.

The chain joins TRBV28 to TRBJ1-6; 7 nucleotides align to TRBD1. After removal of 5 bases from V and 7 bases from J, the junction contained 8 bases not matched to a gene. Germline CDR1 and CDR2: MDHEN and SYDVKM. The CDR3 runs 15 residues. CDR3 bases: TGTGCCAGCAGTGAACCAGGGGGGGTGAATTCACCCCTCCACTTT. It yields the protein CASSEPGGVNSPLHF.